A single sample gave rise to the 16 T cell receptor beta chains below, sequenced in a study of cytomegalovirus exposure and HLA in healthy donors. PCR involved 60 Vbeta and 13 Jbeta primers. Using immunoSEQ multiplex PCR, the repertoire was profiled, and TCRdb retains in-frame clones only, with some absent. This repertoire shows 35,000 to 55,000 clones, 45% to 60% found once; its top ten account for 5% to 6.5%. Source material: PBMCs. The receptors shown here come from a man in his sixties in good health and CMV-seronegative.

This clone was counted between two and nine times. V and J are TRBV28 and TRBJ1-1; 9 bases match TRBD1. Looked up from germline, CDR1 is MDHEN and CDR2 is SYDVKM. This CDR3 region has 15 residues. Trimming cost V 5 bases and J 5 bases; bases outside gene matches: 9. The CDR3 nucleotides read TGTGCCAGCAGTCCCTTGGGACAGGGAGGAACTGAAGCTTTCTTT. It specifies CASSPLGQGGTEAFF.

This CDR3 reads CASSPGTSGRQTQYF. DNA of the CDR3: TGTGCCAGCAGCCCCGGGACTAGCGGGAGACAGACCCAGTACTTC. The chain couples TRBV4-2 to TRBJ2-5; 14 bases fit TRBD2. This CDR3 is built from 15 residues. The trim removed 4 bases at V and 6 bases at J, leaving 4 bases unmatched. CDR1 is LGHNA, CDR2 YNFKEQ, per germline.

This clone was seen more than once but under ten times. This chain uses TRBV5-6 with TRBJ1-4; D is unclear. From germline, CDR1 is SGHDT and CDR2 YYEEEE. V was clipped by 0 bases and J by 3 bases, with 9 bases between them. This CDR3 region has 15 residues. The CDR3 protein is CASSLVGSSNEKLFF. CDR3 nucleotides: TGTGCCAGCAGCTTGGTTGGCAGTTCTAATGAAAAACTGTTTTTT.

This clone was seen more than once but under ten times. The V call is TRBV27, the J call TRBJ2-1; D perhaps matches TRBD1 (6 bases). The CDR3 covers 13 residues. Germline values: CDR1 MNHEY, CDR2 SMNVEV (reference sequence). The V end was cut by 7 bases, the J end by 5 bases, with 12 bases between. CDR3 sequence: CASTPDSHNEQFF. In DNA, the CDR3 is TGTGCCAGCACCCCGGACAGCCACAATGAGCAGTTCTTC.

The chain employs TRBV5-4 and TRBJ1-1; no clear D gene. The CDR3 spans 15 residues. Germline CDR1 is SGHNT and CDR2 is YYREEE (reference sequence). V lost 4 bases to trimming and J lost 5 bases, with 18 bases between them. As DNA, the CDR3 is TGTGCCAGCAGCCGAGGGTCGGGATTTGGGACTGAAGCTTTCTTT. Amino acid sequence: CASSRGSGFGTEAFF.

The chain uses TRBV10-2 and TRBJ1-5; 8 nucleotides line up with TRBD1. Germline lookup yields CDR1 WSHSY and CDR2 SAAADI. With 8 bases clipped from V and 3 bases from J, the junction kept 3 bases outside the gene matches. The CDR3 extends over 13 amino acids. This chain's CDR3 is CASRDRINQPQHF. As DNA, the CDR3 is TGCGCCAGCCGGGACAGGATCAATCAGCCCCAGCATTTT.

This chain links TRBV29-1 with TRBJ1-2; D is perhaps TRBD1 (5 bases). The CDR3 loop spans 13 amino acids. V lost 3 bases, J lost 8 bases, and 16 bases lay in between. CDR1 and CDR2 (germline): SQVTM, ANQGSEA. CDR3: CSVEPPGRDGYTF. CDR3 DNA: TGCAGCGTTGAGCCCCCAGGGAGGGACGGCTACACCTTC.

This clone has just a few counts. This same CDR3 is encoded by further DNA sequences in the sample. This chain connects TRBV5-1 to TRBJ2-7; maybe TRBD1 (5 bases). Germline CDR1 reads SGHRS; CDR2 reads YFSETQ. V was pared by 4 bases and J by 2 bases, with 13 bases between. This CDR3 spans 14 amino acids. CDR3 DNA: TGCGCCAGCAGCACAGGATCGGTCACCTACGAGCAGTACTTC. Residues: CASSTGSVTYEQYF.

The chain joins TRBV7-2 to TRBJ2-5; 10 bases line up with TRBD2. This CDR3 spans 17 amino acids. Germline lookup yields CDR1 SGHTA and CDR2 FQGNSA. The V gene end was trimmed by 4 bases and the J gene end by 5 bases; junction bases not matched to a gene: 13. CDR3 loop: CASSSPVSGRASETQYF. In DNA form, the CDR3 reads TGTGCCAGCAGCTCCCCCGTGAGCGGGAGGGCCTCGGAGACCCAGTACTTC.

This clone was counted a few times. This rearrangement joins TRBV11-2 to TRBJ2-3; TRBD2 matches at 7 bases. With 4 bases clipped from V and 4 bases from J, the junction kept 5 bases outside the gene matches. This CDR3 has 14 amino acids. Per germline, CDR1 SGHAT and CDR2 FQNNGV. The CDR3 here is CASSYKTSPDTQYF. CDR3 DNA sequence: TGTGCCAGCAGCTACAAGACTAGCCCAGATACGCAGTATTTT. The whole variable domain, filled in from reference TRBV11-2 and TRBJ2-3, reads EAGVAQSPRYKIIEKRQSVAFWCNPISGHATLYWYQQILGQGPKLLIQFQNNGVVDDSQLPKDRFSAERLKGVDSTLKIQPAKLEDSAVYLCASSYKTSPDTQYFGPGTRLTVL.

This clone has only a few counts. This chain uses TRBV9 with TRBJ2-3, with 12 bases aligning to TRBD2. This CDR3 is built from 16 residues. Trimming removed 4 bases from V and 2 bases from J; junction bases left unmatched: 5. Germline assignment: CDR1 SGDLS and CDR2 YYNGEE. CDR3 sequence reads: CASSPRTSGDTDTQYF. The CDR3 DNA is TGTGCCAGCAGCCCCCGGACTAGCGGGGACACAGATACGCAGTATTTT. The entire variable domain, with the rest obtained from reference TRBV9 and TRBJ2-3, is as follows: DSGVTQTPKHLITATGQRVTLRCSPRSGDLSVYWYQQSLDQGLQFLIQYYNGEERAKGNILERFSAQQFPDLHSELNLSSLELGDSALYFCASSPRTSGDTDTQYFGPGTRLTVL.

The CDR3 nucleotides read TGCGCCAGCTGCAACAGTGGAACTAATGAAAAACTGTTTTTT. Translating it yields CASCNSGTNEKLFF. The genes are TRBV5-1 and TRBJ1-4; no clear D. CDR3 length: 14 amino acids. The V end was cut by 7 bases, the J end by 1 base, with 11 bases between. CDR1 and CDR2 (germline): SGHRS, YFSETQ.

The chain links TRBV4-3 to TRBJ2-1, with 8 bases fitting TRBD1. The CDR3 length is 13 residues. Looked up from germline, CDR1 is LGHNA and CDR2 is YSLEER. J was trimmed by 8 bases and V by 4 bases; bases with no gene match: 4. The CDR3 bases are TGCGCCAGCAGCCGCGGACAGGGCCATGAGCAGTTCTTC. This codes for CASSRGQGHEQFF.

V and J are TRBV5-1 and TRBJ1-2; TRBD1 is a possible D gene (5 bases). The CDR3 runs 13 residues. V shed 0 bases and J shed 7 bases, with 10 bases lying between them. Germline CDR1 SGHRS, CDR2 YFSETQ. The DNA of the CDR3 is TGCGCCAGCAGCTTGGAGGACGGGGGTGGCTACACCTTC. Protein: CASSLEDGGGYTF.

This chain joins TRBV28 and TRBJ2-7, with a tentative D call TRBD2 (5 bases). Trimming removed 5 bases from V and 3 bases from J, with 14 bases in between. The length of the CDR3 is 14 residues. The germline CDR1 and CDR2 sequences are MDHEN and SYDVKM. For the CDR3, the DNA is TGTGCCAGCAGTCCCATACCAGCGGACTACGAGCAGTACTTC. It is translated as CASSPIPADYEQYF.

This clone was found a few times. The rearrangement uses TRBV6-1 and TRBJ1-1; 7 nucleotides match TRBD1. In germline, CDR1 is MNHNS, CDR2 SASEGT. The V and J ends lost 8 bases and 11 bases, in that order; junction bases with no gene match: 5. The CDR3 loop spans 10 amino acids. The CDR3: CASLDRWAFF. The DNA for the CDR3 is TGTGCCAGCTTGGACAGGTGGGCTTTCTTT.